This T cell receptor beta chain originates from a study of T cell changes during pregnancy in multiple sclerosis. Measured with immunoSEQ multiplex PCR; TCRdb has only the in-frame clones, and not every one. The data show more than 9,500 clones, 75% to 90% seen once. This CDR3 contains 19 residues. After removal of 0 bases from V and 2 bases from J, the junction contained 13 bases not matched to a gene. The germline gives CDR1 GTSNPN, CDR2 SVGIG (reference sequence). The source is a female donor in good health, enrolled as a control in a pregnancy study. The source was CD8+ T cells from peripheral blood mononuclear cells, collected after pregnancy. The V gene is TRBV30, the J gene TRBJ2-3; TRBD2 matches 11 bases. The CDR3 nucleotides are TGTGCCTGGAGTGTGGGGATAGCGGGAGGGCGAGGGTCCACAGATACGCAGTATTTT. This codes for CAWSVGIAGGRGSTDTQYF.